A single sample gave rise to the 8 T cell receptor beta chains below, sequenced in a study of shared clonotypes between healthy human individuals. Produced via immunoSEQ multiplex PCR; TCRdb's table is partial and in-frame only. The sample has roughly 2.6 million clones, just over 90% seen once. What was sequenced was naive CD4+ T cells sorted from blood. As for subset: CD45RA+ positively selected. The receptor set was obtained from a man between 18 and 35 years old in good health.

This clone came up a few times. This chain connects TRBV9 to TRBJ1-2; D gene ambiguous. V was trimmed by 3 bases and J by 8 bases, leaving 14 bases between them. This CDR3 is built from 13 residues. CDR1 is SGDLS and CDR2 is YYNGEE in the germline V gene. The CDR3 loop reads CASSASGGNGYTF. In DNA, the CDR3 is TGTGCCAGCAGCGCCTCAGGCGGGAACGGCTACACCTTC.

This chain links TRBV21-1 with TRBJ2-4; the tabulated D call, TRBD2, remains unverified against the DNA. TRBV21-1 is shown as a pseudogene. The CDR3 runs 14 residues. The DNA for the CDR3 is TGTGCCAGCAGCACGGGGGGTACTCGGGACATTCAGTACTTC. Protein sequence: CASSTGGTRDIQYF.

This chain links TRBV4-1 with TRBJ2-7, with no clear D. V was cut by 0 bases and J by 6 bases, with 15 bases left in between. Germline V gene lookup returns CDR1 MGHRA and CDR2 YSYEKL. The CDR3 runs 15 residues. In DNA, the CDR3 is TGCGCCAGCAGCCAAGATCGAAGGAAGGGCTTCGAGCAGTACTTC. It yields the protein CASSQDRRKGFEQYF.

The V call is TRBV15, the J call TRBJ1-5; tentative D call: TRBD1 (5 bases). Germline CDR1 is LNHNV and CDR2 is YYDKDF (reference sequence). The germline V and J ends were trimmed by 1 base and 2 bases, with 15 bases remaining between them. CDR3 length: 17 amino acids. The CDR3 DNA sequence: TGTGCCACCAGCAGAGTCCCTGACAGAGGCGGCAATCAGCCCCAGCATTTT. Protein sequence: CATSRVPDRGGNQPQHF.

J is TRBJ1-1 and V is TRBV14; a weak D match, TRBD1 (6 bases). CDR1 and CDR2 (germline): SGHDN, FVKESK. CDR3 size: 16 residues. The V and J ends lost 3 bases and 0 bases respectively, with 14 bases between them. CDR3 DNA sequence: TGTGCCAGCAGCCACGTTGAGGGGGGGATGAACACTGAAGCTTTCTTT. This sequence encodes CASSHVEGGMNTEAFF.

The chain couples TRBV6-6 to TRBJ2-3; D unclear. Germline CDR1 reads MNHNY; CDR2 reads SVGAGI (reference sequence). This CDR3 has 16 residues. V was trimmed by 0 bases and J by 1 base, leaving 11 bases between them. This CDR3 is CASSYSSTRGTDTQYF. The CDR3 DNA reads TGTGCCAGCAGTTACTCTTCTACCCGGGGCACAGATACGCAGTATTTT.

The chain couples TRBV7-3 to TRBJ1-1; D is uncertain. The ends were cut back, 1 base at V and 7 bases at J, with 10 bases in the middle. Germline V lookup: CDR1 SGHTA, CDR2 FQGTGA. This CDR3 region has 13 residues. This CDR3 is CASSLNVGIEAFF. CDR3 DNA: TGTGCCAGCAGCTTAAATGTCGGAATTGAAGCTTTCTTT.

The chain couples TRBV5-1 to TRBJ1-1; perhaps TRBD1 as D (5 bases). CDR3 length equals 15 residues. CDR1 and CDR2 from the germline V gene are SGHRS and YFSETQ. The V and J ends lost 3 bases and 1 base respectively, with 13 bases between them. The CDR3 is CASSSTQGANTEAFF. The CDR3 DNA is TGCGCCAGCAGCTCTACGCAGGGTGCGAACACTGAAGCTTTCTTT.